The clone carrying this T cell receptor (beta chain) was detected only a few times. The antigen is undetermined. These data belong to a study of cytotoxic CD8 clonotypes in ibrutinib-treated CLL. V lost 2 bases and J 2 bases, leaving 3 bases between the germline ends. CDR1 and CDR2 from the germline V gene are GTSNPN and SVGIG (reference sequence). The CDR3 has 11 residues. Whole-study results and caveats: Under treatment, the uncommon public clonotypes either contracted or remained stable.

Repertoires were generated with immunoSEQ multiplex PCR, while TCRdb's copy carries only in-frame clones and drops some. The table has about 50,000 clones, about 72% seen once. The gene calls are TRBV30 and TRBJ1-1; the D is unclear. Source: PBMCs, taken after 12 months of ibrutinib treatment. The TCR originated in a human donor with chronic lymphocytic leukemia. Written as DNA, the CDR3 is TGTGCCTGGAGTTATAACACTGAAGCTTTCTTT. It encodes CAWSYNTEAFF.